This T cell receptor (beta chain) is drawn from a study of blood T cells in healthy people across ages. Study conclusions and caveats: Roughly linear age-related decline in beta diversity appeared, significant by age around 36. Diversity was higher, and naive CD4+ cells more numerous, in long-lived donors than in aged donors.

Looked up from germline, CDR1 is MNHEY and CDR2 is SMNVEV (reference sequence). V lost 9 bases and J lost 1; bases outside the gene matches: 8. The length of the CDR3 is 14 residues. This clonotype appeared a few times. Its target is not known. Alongside a J-beta primer mix, a sample-barcoded 5' primer served in a second PCR lasting 7 to 11 cycles. One entry per CDR3 protein, called by TCRdb with MiXCR from the 5' RACE reads. The sample yields over 700,000 distinct CDR3 sequences, roughly 50% seen once. Healthy Caucasian individuals from Russia aged about 6 to 95 were enrolled as donors. The sequencing input was blood. The chain recombines TRBV27 with TRBJ2-7; 8 nucleotides align to TRBD1. The clonotype originates from a man aged 80 or over in good health. The CDR3 protein is CASFSRQGSYEQYF. CDR3 coding DNA: TGTGCCAGTTTCTCGAGACAGGGGTCCTACGAGCAGTACTTC.